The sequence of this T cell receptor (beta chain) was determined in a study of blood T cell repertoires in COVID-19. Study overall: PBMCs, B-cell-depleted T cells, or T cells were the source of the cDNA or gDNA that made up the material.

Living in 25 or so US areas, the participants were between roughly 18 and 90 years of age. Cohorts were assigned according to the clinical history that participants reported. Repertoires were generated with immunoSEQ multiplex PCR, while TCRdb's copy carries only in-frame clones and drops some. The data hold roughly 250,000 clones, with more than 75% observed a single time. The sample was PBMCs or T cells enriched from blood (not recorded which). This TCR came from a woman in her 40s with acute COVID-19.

CDR3 DNA sequence: TGTGCCAGCAGTTACCTCGCTTCGGGCACCGGGGAGCTGTTTTTT. Translating gives CASSYLASGTGELFF. The chain uses TRBV6-5 and TRBJ2-2, with D unresolved. Per germline, CDR1 MNHEY and CDR2 SVGAGI. The V end lost 2 bases, the J end lost 4 bases, and 11 bases lay between the germline ends. This CDR3 has 15 residues.